Listed below are T cell receptor beta chains from one sample, sequenced in a study of T cells in Graves' hyperthyroidism and ophthalmopathy. MiXCR, run by TCRdb on the multiplex PCR reads, gives a single entry per CDR3 protein. The sample records about 590,000 distinct CDR3 sequences, 15% to 19% being singletons. Sequencing input: blood. All receptors come from a woman aged 25 to 39 with Graves' hyperthyroidism. Both conserved end residues are part of each CDR3. D genes are given only for firm matches. Size tells how often a clone was seen (once, few, many) or the class of an expanded clone, and some rows leave it out.

TGCGCCAGCAGCCACTCTAGCGGAACCTACGAGCAGTACTTC CASSHSSGTYEQYF TRBJ2-7 TRBD2 TRBV4-3 NA
TGTGCCATCAGAGACATCGGAAGCGGGAACACCATATATTTT CAIRDIGSGNTIYF TRBJ1-3 NA TRBV10-3 few
TGTGCCAGCAGCCCGGGAGCGGGGGATCCAACCTACGAGCAGTACTTC CASSPGAGDPTYEQYF TRBJ2-7 TRBD2 TRBV11-2 NA
TGTGCCAGCAGTTATCGACTTCAGCCCCAGCATTTT CASSYRLQPQHF TRBJ1-5 NA TRBV6-5 many
TGCAGTGCTAGGGGGGGGACTAGCGGGAACACAGATACGCAGTATTTT CSARGGTSGNTDTQYF TRBJ2-3 TRBD2 TRBV20-1 NA
TGTGCCAGCAGTGTTCAGGGAACCAATCAGCCCCGGCATTTT CASSVQGTNQPRHF TRBJ1-5 NA TRBV25-1 NA
TGTGCCAGCTCACTGACAACGAATCAGCCCCAGCATTTT CASSLTTNQPQHF TRBJ1-5 NA TRBV18 many
TGTGCCAGCAGCCGGACGGCCTCAGATGAAAAACTGTTTTTT CASSRTASDEKLFF TRBJ1-4 NA TRBV13 NA
TGTGCCTGGAGTTTCAGGGGAGTCAGGGTTAATGGCTACACCTTC CAWSFRGVRVNGYTF TRBJ1-2 NA TRBV30 NA
TGTGCCAGCAGTTTTAAAGGAATTGAGCAGTTCTTC CASSFKGIEQFF TRBJ2-1 NA TRBV27 few
TGTGCCTGGAGTGTACAGGATGGTGAGCCCCAGCATTTT CAWSVQDGEPQHF TRBJ1-5 NA TRBV30 many
TGCAGTGTTGATTCAGTTTCACCTCTCCACTTT CSVDSVSPLHF TRBJ1-6 NA TRBV20-1 NA
TGTGCCAGCAGTCCGGACCCGGTCCCCGGGGAGCTGTTTTTT CASSPDPVPGELFF TRBJ2-2 NA TRBV27 NA
TGTGCCAGCAGCTTAGGTTATAGCGGGAGGTACAATGAGCAGTTCTTC CASSLGYSGRYNEQFF TRBJ2-1 TRBD2 TRBV11-3 many
TGTGCCAGCTCACCCGACAGGGGAGGAAGACAGCCCCAGCATTTT CASSPDRGGRQPQHF TRBJ1-5 TRBD1 TRBV18 few
TGCGCCAGCAGCTTGGTTGGTAGCGGAAAAGAGACCCAGTACTTC CASSLVGSGKETQYF TRBJ2-5 NA TRBV5-1 many
TGTGCCAGCAATCCGGCCCCTGGTCGCACAGATACGCAGTATTTT CASNPAPGRTDTQYF TRBJ2-3 NA TRBV11-3 NA
TGTGCCAGCAGTTACATCAGGGACAGTGATGGCTACACCTTC CASSYIRDSDGYTF TRBJ1-2 TRBD1 TRBV6-5 NA
TGTGCCAGCCGAGAAGGGGGGGCCAAAAACATTCAGTACTTC CASREGGAKNIQYF TRBJ2-4 NA TRBV2 many
TGTGCCAGCAGCGATACCGGGACAGGGATCCACGAGCAGTACTTC CASSDTGTGIHEQYF TRBJ2-7 TRBD1 TRBV9 few
TGTGCCAGCAGCCAAGGACTAGCGGGAGGGTATGAGCAGTTCTTC CASSQGLAGGYEQFF TRBJ2-1 TRBD2 TRBV4-2 NA
TGTGCCGGCAGTTACGGGGGGCGTAACACTGAAGCTTTCTTT CAGSYGGRNTEAFF TRBJ1-1 NA TRBV27 many
TGCGCCAGCAGCTTGGTGGGGACAAAGTTCTTTAACACTGAAGCTTTCTTT CASSLVGTKFFNTEAFF TRBJ1-1 NA TRBV5-1 many
TGTGCCAGCAGTGAAACTGGACAGGGGAATAGTGGCTACACCTTC CASSETGQGNSGYTF TRBJ1-2 TRBD1 TRBV6-1 NA
TGCAGCGTTGGGCGGACAGGGGGCCCGAACACTGAAGCTTTCTTT CSVGRTGGPNTEAFF TRBJ1-1 TRBD1 TRBV29-1 many
TGTGCCAGCAGCCGACCCATTAACTATGGCTACACCTTC CASSRPINYGYTF TRBJ1-2 NA TRBV11-2 many
TGTGCCAGCAGGGACGGACAGGGGCCCTCCTACGAGCAGTACTTC CASRDGQGPSYEQYF TRBJ2-7 TRBD1 TRBV2 few
TGTGCCATCAGGGAACCGACAGGGGTTTACAATGAGCAGTTCTTC CAIREPTGVYNEQFF TRBJ2-1 TRBD1 TRBV10-3 NA
TGTGCCAGCAGCTTGATCATGAACACTGAAGCTTTCTTT CASSLIMNTEAFF TRBJ1-1 NA TRBV7-2 many